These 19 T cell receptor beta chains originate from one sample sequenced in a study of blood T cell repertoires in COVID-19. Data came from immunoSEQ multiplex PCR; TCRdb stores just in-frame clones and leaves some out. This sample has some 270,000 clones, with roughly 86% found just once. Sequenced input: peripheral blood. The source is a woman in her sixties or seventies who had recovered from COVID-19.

CDR3 protein: CASSLKGWGNTEAFF. For the CDR3, the DNA is TGTGCCAGCAGCTTAAAGGGGTGGGGGAACACTGAAGCTTTCTTT. The chain joins TRBV7-3 to TRBJ1-1, with TRBD1 as a possible D gene (5 bases). CDR3 length: 15 amino acids. Germline V gene sequence: CDR1 SGHTA, CDR2 FQGTGA. Trimming removed 1 base at V and 1 base at J, with 10 bases between. The whole variable domain, remainder taken from reference TRBV7-3 and TRBJ1-1, is GAGVSQTPSNKVTEKGKYVELRCDPISGHTALYWYRQSLGQGPEFLIYFQGTGAADDSGLPNDRFFAVRPEGSVSTLKIQRTERGDSAVYLCASSLKGWGNTEAFFGQGTRLTVV.

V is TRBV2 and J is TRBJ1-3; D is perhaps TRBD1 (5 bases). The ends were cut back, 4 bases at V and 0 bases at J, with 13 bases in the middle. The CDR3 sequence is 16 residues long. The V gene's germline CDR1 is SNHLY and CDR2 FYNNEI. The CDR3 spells CASSGRGPYSGNTIYF. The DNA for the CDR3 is TGTGCCAGCAGTGGGCGGGGACCCTACTCTGGAAACACCATATATTTT.

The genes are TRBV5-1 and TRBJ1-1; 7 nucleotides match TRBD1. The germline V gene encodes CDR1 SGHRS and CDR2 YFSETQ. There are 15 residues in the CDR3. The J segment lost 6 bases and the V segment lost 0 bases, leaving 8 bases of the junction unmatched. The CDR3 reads CASSLEVRGTPEAFF. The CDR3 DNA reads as TGCGCCAGCAGCTTGGAAGTCAGGGGGACTCCTGAAGCTTTCTTT.

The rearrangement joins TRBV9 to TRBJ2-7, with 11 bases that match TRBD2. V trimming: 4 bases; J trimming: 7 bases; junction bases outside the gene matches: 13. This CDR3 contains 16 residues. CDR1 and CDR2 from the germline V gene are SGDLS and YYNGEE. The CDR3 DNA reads TGTGCCAGCAGCCCCCGGGGTAGCGGGGGGGTGGAGGAGCAGTACTTC. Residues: CASSPRGSGGVEEQYF.

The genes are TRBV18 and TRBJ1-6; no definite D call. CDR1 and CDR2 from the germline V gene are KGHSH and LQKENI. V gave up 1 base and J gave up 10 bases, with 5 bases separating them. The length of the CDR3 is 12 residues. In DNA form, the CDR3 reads TGTGCCAGCTCACCACTACTCTCACCCCTCCACTTT. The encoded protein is CASSPLLSPLHF.

The CDR3 sequence is CASSPGTALAKNIQYF. The CDR3 bases are TGTGCCAGCAGCCCTGGGACTGCTCTAGCCAAAAACATTCAGTACTTC. The rearrangement links TRBV11-2 to TRBJ2-4; possible D gene TRBD2, 6 bases. The V gene lost 5 bases and the J gene lost 0 bases, with 14 bases spanning the gap. Per the germline V gene, CDR1 is SGHAT and CDR2 is FQNNGV. This CDR3 is 16 amino acids long.

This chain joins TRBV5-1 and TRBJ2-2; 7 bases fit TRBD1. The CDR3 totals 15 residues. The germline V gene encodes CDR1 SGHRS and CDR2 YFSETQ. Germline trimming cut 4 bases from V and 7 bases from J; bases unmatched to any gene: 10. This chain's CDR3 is CASSPPEGASGELFF. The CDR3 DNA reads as TGCGCCAGCAGCCCCCCAGAGGGGGCAAGCGGGGAGCTGTTTTTT.

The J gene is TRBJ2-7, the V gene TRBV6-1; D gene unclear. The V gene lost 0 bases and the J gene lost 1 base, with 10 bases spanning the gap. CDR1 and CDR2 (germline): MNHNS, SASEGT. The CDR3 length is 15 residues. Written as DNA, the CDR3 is TGTGCCAGCAGTGAAGCACTCGTCCGTTCCTACGAGCAGTACTTC. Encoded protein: CASSEALVRSYEQYF.

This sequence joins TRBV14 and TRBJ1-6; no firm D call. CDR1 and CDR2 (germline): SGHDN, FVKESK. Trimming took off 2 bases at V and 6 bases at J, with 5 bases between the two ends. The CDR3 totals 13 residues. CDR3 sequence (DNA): TGTGCCAGCAGCCAATCGGGTAATTCACCCCTCCACTTT. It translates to CASSQSGNSPLHF.

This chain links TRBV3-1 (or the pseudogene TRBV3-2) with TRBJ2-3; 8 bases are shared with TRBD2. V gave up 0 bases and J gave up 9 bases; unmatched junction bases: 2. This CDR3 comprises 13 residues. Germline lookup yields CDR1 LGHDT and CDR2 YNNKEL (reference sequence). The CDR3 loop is CASSQDRGGTQYF. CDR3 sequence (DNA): TGTGCCAGCAGCCAAGATCGGGGGGGCACGCAGTATTTT.

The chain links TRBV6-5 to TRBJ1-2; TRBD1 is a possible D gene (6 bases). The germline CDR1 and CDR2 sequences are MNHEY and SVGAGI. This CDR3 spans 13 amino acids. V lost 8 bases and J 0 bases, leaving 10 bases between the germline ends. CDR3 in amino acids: CASWTVPNYGYTF. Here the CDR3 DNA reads TGTGCCAGCTGGACAGTTCCTAACTATGGCTACACCTTC.

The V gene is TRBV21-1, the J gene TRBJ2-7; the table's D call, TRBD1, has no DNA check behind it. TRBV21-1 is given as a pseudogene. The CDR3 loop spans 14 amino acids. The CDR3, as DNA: TGTGCCAGCAGCCAAGACAGGGCTGTCTACGAGCAGTACTTC. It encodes CASSQDRAVYEQYF.

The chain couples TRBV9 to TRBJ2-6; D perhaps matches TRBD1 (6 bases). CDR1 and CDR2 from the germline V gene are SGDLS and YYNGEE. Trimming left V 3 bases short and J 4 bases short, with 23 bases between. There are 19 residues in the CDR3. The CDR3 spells CASSEGQGLPRTGANVLTF. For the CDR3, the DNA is TGTGCCAGCAGCGAAGGGCAGGGGCTACCAAGGACCGGGGCCAACGTCCTGACTTTC.

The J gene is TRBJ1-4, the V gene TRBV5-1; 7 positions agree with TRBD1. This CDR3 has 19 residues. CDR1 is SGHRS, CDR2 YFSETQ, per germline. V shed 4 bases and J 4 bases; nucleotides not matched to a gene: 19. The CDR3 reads CASSPEGQPFSRSNEKLFF. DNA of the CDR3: TGCGCCAGCAGCCCGGAGGGACAGCCCTTTTCACGGAGTAATGAAAAACTGTTTTTT.

This CDR3 reads CASSDDTSYEQYF. In DNA, the CDR3 is TGTGCCAGCAGTGATGACACCTCCTACGAGCAGTACTTC. The rearrangement joins TRBV6-6 to TRBJ2-7; D gene ambiguous. CDR3 length: 13 amino acids. Trimming removed 5 bases at V and 0 bases at J, with 8 bases between. Germline values: CDR1 MNHNY, CDR2 SVGAGI (reference sequence).

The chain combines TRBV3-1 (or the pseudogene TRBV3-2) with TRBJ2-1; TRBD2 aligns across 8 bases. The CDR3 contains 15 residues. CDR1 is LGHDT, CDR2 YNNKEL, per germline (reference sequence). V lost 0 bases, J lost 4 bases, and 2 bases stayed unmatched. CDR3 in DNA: TGTGCCAGCAGCCAAGAGCGGGGGGCGTACAATGAGCAGTTCTTC. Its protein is CASSQERGAYNEQFF.

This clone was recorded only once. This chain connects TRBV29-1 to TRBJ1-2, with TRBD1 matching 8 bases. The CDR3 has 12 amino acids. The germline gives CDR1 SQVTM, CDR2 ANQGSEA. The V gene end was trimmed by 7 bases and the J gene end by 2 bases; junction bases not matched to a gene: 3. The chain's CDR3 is CSGTGPNYGYTF. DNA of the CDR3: TGCAGCGGGACAGGGCCCAACTATGGCTACACCTTC. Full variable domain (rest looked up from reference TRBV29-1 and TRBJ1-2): SAVISQKPSRDICQRGTSLTIQCQVDSQVTMMFWYRQQPGQSLTLIATANQGSEATYESGFVIDKFPISRPNLTFSTLTVSNMSPEDSSIYLCSGTGPNYGYTFGSGTRLTVV.

This CDR3 is CASSFPAGAEAFF. The DNA of the CDR3 is TGCGCCAGCAGCTTCCCAGCAGGCGCTGAAGCTTTCTTT. This chain joins TRBV5-1 and TRBJ1-1; D remains unclear. This CDR3 spans 13 amino acids. Germline CDR1 is SGHRS and CDR2 is YFSETQ. V lost 2 bases and J 6 bases, leaving 11 bases between the germline ends.

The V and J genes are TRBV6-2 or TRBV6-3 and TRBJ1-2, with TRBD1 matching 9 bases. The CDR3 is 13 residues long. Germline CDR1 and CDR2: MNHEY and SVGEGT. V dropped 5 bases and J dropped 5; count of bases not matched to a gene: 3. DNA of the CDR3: TGTGCCAGCAGTCGGACAGGGGAGTATGGCTACACCTTC. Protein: CASSRTGEYGYTF.